These 29 T cell receptor beta chains were sequenced from one sample in a study of OX40 agonist ivuxolimab in advanced cancers. Clones were sequenced by immunoSEQ multiplex PCR, and TCRdb holds only the in-frame ones, with some missing. There are some 80,000 clones in the sample; 85% to 90% occur only once, and over 2.5% lies in the top ten. The input for sequencing was CD4+ or CD8+ T cells sorted from blood, taken in a trial of the OX40 agonist ivuxolimab. Receptors originate from an adult with an advanced solid tumor such as melanoma, head and neck, liver or kidney cancer.

This rearrangement joins TRBV28 to TRBJ2-1; 14 bases fit TRBD2. This CDR3 has 20 residues. Losses at the gene ends were 1 base for V and 4 bases for J; bases not matched to a gene: 12. Per the germline V gene, CDR1 is MDHEN and CDR2 is SYDVKM. CDR3 sequence reads: CASSLLGFGTSGSLYNEQFF. For the CDR3, the DNA is TGTGCCAGCAGTTTATTAGGGTTTGGGACTAGCGGGAGTCTGTACAATGAGCAGTTCTTC.

The rearrangement links TRBV18 to TRBJ2-5; 7 nucleotides match TRBD1. CDR3 length: 13 amino acids. V was clipped by 5 bases and J by 2 bases; unmatched bases: 2. In germline, CDR1 is KGHSH, CDR2 LQKENI. CDR3 bases: TGTGCCAGCTCAAGGGACAGACAAGAGACCCAGTACTTC. Protein product: CASSRDRQETQYF.

The chain has TRBV2 and TRBJ1-2; D uncertain. The CDR3 extends over 8 amino acids. Germline CDR1 SNHLY, CDR2 FYNNEI. The ends were cut back, 4 bases at V and 12 bases at J, with 3 bases in the middle. The CDR3 loop reads CASSVDTF. For the CDR3, the DNA is TGTGCCAGCAGTGTTGACACCTTC.

V usage is TRBV28 and J usage is TRBJ2-5; tentative D call: TRBD2 (5 bases). The CDR3 loop spans 15 amino acids. V was shortened by 5 bases and J by 2 bases, with 15 bases between the two germline ends. Germline V gives CDR1 MDHEN, CDR2 SYDVKM. This CDR3 reads CASSLPRGRQETQYF. The CDR3 coding sequence is TGTGCCAGCAGTCTACCCAGAGGGCGGCAAGAGACCCAGTACTTC.

The chain employs TRBV30 and TRBJ1-5; D is uncertain. The length of the CDR3 is 13 residues. The germline CDR1 and CDR2 sequences are GTSNPN and SVGIG (reference sequence). Between the trimmed V and J ends, which lost 4 bases and 0 bases, there was a span of 7 bases. The CDR3 loop is CAWTQNSNQPQHF. The CDR3 DNA reads as TGTGCCTGGACTCAGAATAGCAATCAGCCCCAGCATTTT.

CDR3 residues: CASSSQRRVGGYTF. The CDR3 DNA reads TGTGCCAGCAGCAGTCAAAGGAGGGTAGGCGGCTACACCTTC. The chain is built from TRBV6-1 and TRBJ1-2, with D unresolved. The CDR3 is made up of 14 amino acids. Trimming took off 6 bases at V and 8 bases at J, with 19 bases between the two ends. Germline V gene data show CDR1 as MNHNS and CDR2 as SASEGT.

The chain couples TRBV18 to TRBJ2-1; D gene unclear. V lost 2 bases, J lost 16 bases, and 12 bases lay in between. Germline values: CDR1 KGHSH, CDR2 LQKENI. The CDR3 extends over 11 amino acids. The CDR3 DNA is TGTGCCAGCTCACCAGGGCTGAAGAGCTTCTTC. Its translation: CASSPGLKSFF. The whole variable domain, filled in from reference TRBV18 and TRBJ2-1, reads NAGVMQNPRHLVRRRGQEARLRCSPMKGHSHVYWYRQLPEEGLKFMVYLQKENIIDESGMPKERFSAEFPKEGPSILRIQQVVRGDSAAYFCASSPGLKSFFGPGTRLTVL.

This chain joins TRBV9 and TRBJ2-5; TRBD1 matches 10 bases. The CDR3 extends over 15 amino acids. The V segment lost 4 bases and the J segment 4 bases; nucleotides outside the gene matches: 7. Per the germline V gene, CDR1 is SGDLS and CDR2 is YYNGEE. CDR3 in DNA: TGTGCCAGCAGCACCGGACAGGGGGTAGGAGAGACCCAGTACTTC. It translates to CASSTGQGVGETQYF.

This rearrangement joins TRBV7-2 to TRBJ2-2; D ambiguous. From germline, CDR1 is SGHTA and CDR2 FQGNSA. Trimming cost V 5 bases and J 3 bases, with 13 bases left between them. The length of the CDR3 is 15 residues. CDR3 region: CASSRRSGDTGELFF. CDR3 DNA: TGTGCCAGCAGCCGGCGGTCTGGGGACACCGGGGAGCTGTTTTTT.

The V and J genes are TRBV5-1 and TRBJ2-2; D is perhaps TRBD2 (5 bases). The germline V gene encodes CDR1 SGHRS and CDR2 YFSETQ. V was clipped by 5 bases and J by 0 bases, with 17 bases between them. The CDR3 is 17 residues long. Here the CDR3 reads CASSQRGELANTGELFF. In DNA form, the CDR3 reads TGCGCCAGCAGTCAACGTGGGGAGTTAGCGAACACCGGGGAGCTGTTTTTT.

J is TRBJ1-2 and V is TRBV27, with 9 bases matching TRBD1. This CDR3 has 13 residues. The V gene end was trimmed by 3 bases and the J gene end by 4 bases; junction bases not matched to a gene: 0. Looked up from germline, CDR1 is MNHEY and CDR2 is SMNVEV (reference sequence). The CDR3 spells CASSLDRGYGYTF. The CDR3 region has the DNA TGTGCCAGCAGTTTGGACAGGGGCTATGGCTACACCTTC.

On this clone: Its ends do not fully match the called genes, so a read error is possible. This specimen includes other DNA sequences encoding the same CDR3. The rearrangement links TRBV11-3 to TRBJ2-5; D call uncertain. The CDR3 loop spans 14 amino acids. Germline values: CDR1 SGHNT, CDR2 YENEEA. The CDR3 sequence is CASSIGRSQETQYF. As DNA, the CDR3 is TGTGCTAGCAGCATCGGACGGAGCCAAGAGACCCAGTACTTC.

The V and J genes are TRBV4-1 and TRBJ2-3; D could derive from TRBD1 or TRBD2 (5 bases each). Germline V gives CDR1 MGHRA, CDR2 YSYEKL. The CDR3 length is 17 residues. V was shortened by 0 bases and J by 1 base, with 14 bases between the two germline ends. In DNA, the CDR3 is TGCGCCAGCAGCCAAGATACGGCGCCGGGGCGCACAGATACGCAGTATTTT. This gives the protein CASSQDTAPGRTDTQYF.

This clone is categorized as medium-sized. The V call is TRBV19, the J call TRBJ1-1, with D possibly TRBD1 on 6 matching bases. Germline V gene sequence: CDR1 LNHDA, CDR2 SQIVND (reference sequence). Between the trimmed V and J ends, which lost 7 bases and 11 bases, there was a span of 17 bases. The CDR3 sequence is 12 residues long. The CDR3 spells CASTQRGLLAFF. DNA for the CDR3: TGTGCCAGTACGCAACGGGGGCTGTTGGCTTTCTTT.

The chain's CDR3 is CASSLMEGPQHF. The CDR3 DNA reads TGTGCCAGCAGCTTGATGGAGGGGCCCCAGCATTTT. The gene calls are TRBV5-4 and TRBJ1-5; D unclear. The length of the CDR3 is 12 residues. The V gene lost 1 base and the J gene lost 9 bases, with 8 bases spanning the gap. The germline V gene encodes CDR1 SGHNT and CDR2 YYREEE (reference sequence).

This clone has just a few counts. This chain uses TRBV11-2 with TRBJ2-7; no definite D call. The CDR3 totals 15 residues. The germline CDR1 and CDR2 sequences are SGHAT and FQNNGV. V dropped 1 base and J dropped 3 bases, with 13 bases sitting between them. The CDR3 region is CASSLAGQDHYEQYF. The CDR3 DNA is TGTGCCAGCAGCTTAGCGGGCCAGGACCACTACGAGCAGTACTTC.

CDR3 region: CASSRLQGSTEAFF. The CDR3, as DNA: TGCGCCAGCAGTCGACTACAGGGGAGCACTGAAGCTTTCTTT. V is TRBV4-1 and J is TRBJ1-1, with 7 bases that match TRBD1. V trimming: 6 bases; J trimming: 4 bases; junction bases outside the gene matches: 8. Germline CDR1 MGHRA, CDR2 YSYEKL. The CDR3 is made up of 14 amino acids.

The chain links TRBV5-1 to TRBJ1-2, with no clear D. The germline CDR1 and CDR2 sequences are SGHRS and YFSETQ. V was clipped by 0 bases and J by 5 bases, with 8 bases between them. The CDR3 loop spans 13 amino acids. CDR3 sequence reads: CASSLDGSYGYTF. Here the CDR3 DNA reads TGCGCCAGCAGCTTGGACGGGAGTTATGGCTACACCTTC.

V usage is TRBV7-9 and J usage is TRBJ1-1, with D unclear. The germline CDR1 and CDR2 sequences are SEHNR and FQNEAQ (reference sequence). This CDR3 comprises 10 residues. Between the trimmed V and J ends, which lost 5 bases and 11 bases, there was a span of 9 bases. The CDR3 bases are TGTGCCAGCAGCCTCAAGGAGGCTTTCTTT. Amino acids: CASSLKEAFF.

The chain couples TRBV9 to TRBJ1-2, with 7 nucleotides matching TRBD1. The germline V gene encodes CDR1 SGDLS and CDR2 YYNGEE. With V trimmed by 4 bases and J by 3 bases, 9 bases remained unmatched. CDR3 length equals 15 residues. CDR3 region: CASSSTGYDYYGYTF. The CDR3 nucleotides read TGTGCCAGCAGCTCGACAGGGTACGACTACTATGGCTACACCTTC.

The gene calls are TRBV15 and TRBJ1-1; 10 bases map to TRBD1. The V gene's germline CDR1 is LNHNV and CDR2 YYDKDF (reference sequence). CDR3 length equals 14 residues. V shed 3 bases, J shed 4 bases, and the junction held 2 bases outside the gene matches. CDR3 residues: CATSSRDRGTEAFF. The CDR3 region has the DNA TGTGCCACCAGCAGCCGGGACAGGGGCACTGAAGCTTTCTTT.

This chain links TRBV2 with TRBJ1-1, with D tentatively TRBD1 (5 bases). V lost 6 bases, J lost 1 base, and 18 bases lay in between. The length of the CDR3 is 16 residues. Germline loops: CDR1 SNHLY, CDR2 FYNNEI. This CDR3 is CASRGLILGPNTEAFF. CDR3 in DNA: TGTGCCAGCAGAGGATTGATTTTGGGACCGAACACTGAAGCTTTCTTT.

The chain is built from TRBV28 and TRBJ2-7; unclear D gene. Between the trimmed V and J ends, which lost 3 bases and 6 bases, there was a span of 9 bases. The CDR3 is 12 residues long. The V gene's germline CDR1 is MDHEN and CDR2 SYDVKM. CDR3 nucleotides: TGTGCCAGCAGTTTTCTTAGCTCCGAGCAGTACTTC. It translates to CASSFLSSEQYF. Full variable domain (remainder filled in from reference TRBV28 and TRBJ2-7): DVKVTQSSRYLVKRTGEKVFLECVQDMDHENMFWYRQDPGLGLRLIYFSYDVKMKEKGDIPEGYSVSREKKERFSLILESASTNQTSMYLCASSFLSSEQYFGPGTRLTVT.

The chain couples TRBV5-1 to TRBJ2-6; weak D call: TRBD1 (6 bases). The CDR3 consists of 17 residues. CDR1 SGHRS and CDR2 YFSETQ come from the germline V gene. V gave up 4 bases and J gave up 2 bases, with 16 bases separating them. The CDR3 spells CASSPRGGTAGANVLTF. CDR3 in DNA: TGCGCCAGCAGCCCGCGAGGGGGTACAGCTGGGGCCAACGTCCTGACTTTC. The whole variable domain, remainder taken from reference TRBV5-1 and TRBJ2-6, is KAGVTQTPRYLIKTRGQQVTLSCSPISGHRSVSWYQQTPGQGLQFLFEYFSETQRNKGNFPGRFSGRQFSNSRSEMNVSTLELGDSALYLCASSPRGGTAGANVLTFGAGSRLTVL.

The CDR3 sequence: CASSWGARAFF. The CDR3 DNA reads as TGTGCCAGTAGTTGGGGGGCGCGGGCTTTCTTT. The V call is TRBV19, the J call TRBJ1-1, with D perhaps TRBD1 (6 bases). V lost 5 bases to trimming and J lost 11 bases, with 12 bases between them. Germline CDR1 is LNHDA and CDR2 is SQIVND (reference sequence). The CDR3 contains 11 residues.

This clone was observed a single time. J is TRBJ1-5 and V is TRBV5-6, with 7 positions matching TRBD1. J lost 2 bases, V lost 4 bases, and 6 bases had no gene match. CDR1 is SGHDT and CDR2 is YYEEEE in the germline V gene. The CDR3 totals 15 residues. CDR3 residues: CASSGGTARNQPQHF. Written as DNA, the CDR3 is TGTGCCAGCAGCGGAGGGACAGCTCGCAATCAGCCCCAGCATTTT. The entire variable domain, with the rest obtained from reference TRBV5-6 and TRBJ1-5, is as follows: DAGVTQSPTHLIKTRGQQVTLRCSPKSGHDTVSWYQQALGQGPQFIFQYYEEEERQRGNFPDRFSGHQFPNYSSELNVNALLLGDSALYLCASSGGTARNQPQHFGDGTRLSIL.

The rearrangement links TRBV11-2 to TRBJ1-1; D is uncertain. The CDR3 extends over 11 amino acids. Germline V CDR1 and CDR2: SGHAT, FQNNGV. Between the trimmed V and J ends, which lost 6 bases and 6 bases, there was a span of 8 bases. CDR3 coding DNA: TGTGCCAGCAGACAATCGCCTGAAGCTTTCTTT. It is translated as CASRQSPEAFF.

J is TRBJ2-5 and V is TRBV7-2; D remains unclear. CDR3 length: 12 residues. Trimming took 4 bases from V and 5 from J, leaving 8 bases between them. CDR1 and CDR2 (germline): SGHTA, FQGNSA. In DNA, the CDR3 is TGTGCCAGCAGCTACCCACTGGAGACCCAGTACTTC. Translated: CASSYPLETQYF.

The chain joins TRBV28 to TRBJ1-2, with 10 bases aligning to TRBD1. CDR1 and CDR2 (germline): MDHEN, SYDVKM. The CDR3 contains 17 residues. V dropped 2 bases and J dropped 5; count of bases not matched to a gene: 11. The CDR3 region is CASSLLGTGAGGYGYTF. The CDR3, as DNA: TGTGCCAGCAGTTTACTCGGGACAGGGGCGGGGGGTTATGGCTACACCTTC.